The clone carrying this T cell receptor beta chain was seen a handful of times. Antigen specificity is unknown. Relative to the germline gene, one junction end is altered; a read error may explain this. This sample was taken from a study of STAT5B mutations in CD4+ large granular lymphocyte leukemia. Study-level background: Among healthy donors, a particular HLA allele went with more CDR3 'QG' motifs.

The V gene's germline CDR1 is SSHAT and CDR2 FNYEAQ (reference sequence). This CDR3 has 14 amino acids. The protocol was immunoSEQ multiplex PCR, while the TCRdb copy is restricted to in-frame clones and leaves out a portion. Found here are fewer than 35,000 clones, approximately 88% of them singletons; the top ten hold 0.75% to 1%. Study-wide results and limits: Higher CD4+ than CD8+ T-LGLL clonality might reflect small sample size. Without putative leukemic clones, patient CD4-sorted repertoires remained more clonal than healthy CD4+ repertoires. 8/27 top patient clones versus 2/35 control clones were TRBV06-family.

The specimen was CD4+ T cells from blood buffy coats. The rearrangement uses TRBV7-7 and TRBJ2-7; possibly TRBD1 for D (5 bases). This TCR was recovered from a human donor in good health. The CDR3 spells CASSPRAGSYEQYF. CDR3 sequence (DNA): TGTGCTAGCAGCCCCCGGGCAGGGTCCTACGAGCAGTACTTC.